The 17 T cell receptor beta chains below were found in one sample sequenced in a study of T-cell reconstitution after alpha-beta-depleted transplantation in children. Researchers prepared the TCRbeta library using unique molecular identifiers, the study reports. Each CDR3 protein gets one entry after TCRdb re-called the PCR reads with MiXCR. The profile covers 65,000 to 75,000 distinct CDR3 sequences, with roughly 4.9% appearing a single time and 15% to 20% taken by the ten largest. The input for sequencing was PBMCs, mostly from graft donor cells, taken 180 days after TCRalphabeta/CD19-depleted stem cell transplant. The receptors were gathered from a boy under two years old who had a stem cell transplant for acute myeloid leukemia, so the T cells may come from the graft donor.

The V and J genes are TRBV19 and TRBJ2-7; D not resolved. The CDR3 loop spans 10 amino acids. Germline CDR1 LNHDA, CDR2 SQIVND (reference sequence). V lost 8 bases, J lost 4 bases, and 6 bases lay in between. The CDR3 DNA follows: TGTGCCAGTGGAGCTTACGAGCAGTACGTC. Translation gives CASGAYEQYV.

This clonotype was detected only a few times. The rearrangement links TRBV19 to TRBJ1-1, with a weak D call TRBD1 (5 bases). From germline, CDR1 is LNHDA and CDR2 SQIVND (reference sequence). The ends were cut back, 3 bases at V and 11 bases at J, with 16 bases in the middle. The CDR3 totals 13 residues. CDR3 amino acids: CASSMWRGSEAFF. Written as DNA, the CDR3 is TGTGCCAGTAGTATGTGGAGGGGATCGGAGGCTTTCTTT.

This clonotype was detected many times. The J gene is TRBJ2-5, the V gene TRBV10-3; a weak D match, TRBD1 (6 bases). Looked up from germline, CDR1 is ENHRY and CDR2 is SYGVKD. The V and J ends lost 3 bases and 2 bases respectively, with 7 bases between them. CDR3 length: 13 amino acids. CDR3 in DNA: TGTGCCATCAGTGAACAGGGTCAAGAGACCCAGTACTTC. This translates into CAISEQGQETQYF.

This clonotype was recorded many times. The V gene is TRBV4-2, the J gene TRBJ2-2, with unresolved D. Germline CDR1 reads LGHNA; CDR2 reads YNFKEQ. Trimming took 0 bases from V and 0 from J, leaving 5 bases between them. The CDR3 is 15 residues long. In DNA form, the CDR3 reads TGTGCCAGCAGCCAAGATAGGGCGAACACCGGGGAGCTGTTTTTT. Translating it yields CASSQDRANTGELFF.

This clonotype was seen at least ten times. The chain links TRBV4-1 to TRBJ2-1; tentatively, D is TRBD1 (6 bases). The CDR3 length is 18 residues. The germline CDR1 and CDR2 sequences are MGHRA and YSYEKL. V lost 0 bases and J 8 bases, leaving 23 bases between the germline ends. CDR3 DNA sequence: TGCGCCAGCAGCCAAGAGGACAGTCCCAAAGGCCCACTCGATGAGCAGTTCTTC. It codes for CASSQEDSPKGPLDEQFF.

This sequence joins TRBV7-6 and TRBJ2-1, with 7 positions matching TRBD1. CDR1 and CDR2 from the germline V gene are SGHVS and FNYEAQ. This CDR3 has 12 amino acids. With V trimmed by 4 bases and J by 7 bases, 1 base remained unmatched. The CDR3 nucleotides read TGTGCCAGCAGCTCGGACAGGAATGAGCAGTTCTTC. The encoded protein is CASSSDRNEQFF.

This clonotype has a count of ten or more. The chain joins TRBV25-1 to TRBJ2-1; D is ambiguous. The germline CDR1 and CDR2 sequences are MGHDK and SYGVNS. The V and J ends lost 2 bases and 13 bases respectively, with 12 bases between them. The CDR3 extends over 12 amino acids. This CDR3 is CASSEISPVQFF. CDR3 bases: TGTGCCAGCAGTGAAATTTCGCCAGTACAGTTCTTC.

This clonotype has a count of ten or more. The gene calls are TRBV5-5 and TRBJ2-2; perhaps D is TRBD1 or TRBD2 (5 bases each). Germline-derived CDR1 and CDR2 are SGHKS and YYEKEE (reference sequence). Trimming left V 3 bases short and J 6 bases short, with 15 bases between. The CDR3 is 15 residues long. The CDR3 reads CASSWTWGSAGELFF. Written as DNA, the CDR3 is TGTGCCAGCAGCTGGACATGGGGGAGCGCCGGGGAGCTGTTTTTT.

The table lists this clonotype with many counts. The chain combines TRBV7-3 with TRBJ2-5; D is ambiguous. V lost 2 bases, J lost 1 base, and 5 bases lay in between. This CDR3 is built from 13 residues. Per germline, CDR1 SGHTA and CDR2 FQGTGA. Here the CDR3 reads CASSLELQETQYF. CDR3 coding DNA: TGTGCCAGCAGCTTAGAGCTCCAAGAGACCCAGTACTTC.

This clonotype was counted many times. The V and J genes are TRBV6-1 and TRBJ1-3; 8 nucleotides align to TRBD1. Looked up from germline, CDR1 is MNHNS and CDR2 is SASEGT. V gave up 6 bases and J gave up 5 bases; unmatched junction bases: 12. CDR3 length: 16 residues. CDR3 bases: TGTGCCAGCAGCCTGGACAGGGACGGGCGGCGAAACACCATATATTTT. Translating gives CASSLDRDGRRNTIYF.

This clonotype was counted many times. The rearrangement uses TRBV5-1 and TRBJ2-2, with 7 bases fitting TRBD2. The V gene's germline CDR1 is SGHRS and CDR2 YFSETQ. The CDR3 is 15 residues long. With V trimmed by 5 bases and J by 1 base, 5 bases remained unmatched. The CDR3 DNA reads TGCGCCAGCAGATATCTAGCGGTGAACACCGGGGAGCTGTTTTTT. This codes for CASRYLAVNTGELFF.

This clonotype occurred many times. The rearrangement links TRBV5-1 to TRBJ2-6, with D possibly TRBD1 on 6 matching bases. Germline CDR1 is SGHRS and CDR2 is YFSETQ. This CDR3 is 17 amino acids long. The germline V and J ends were trimmed by 1 base and 0 bases, with 11 bases remaining between them. CDR3 nucleotides: TGCGCCAGCAGCTTGAGGACAGACAGCTCTGGGGCCAACGTCCTGACTTTC. This codes for CASSLRTDSSGANVLTF.

The chain is built from TRBV6-1 and TRBJ2-3, with TRBD1 identical over 7 bases. The CDR3 consists of 15 residues. Trimming at V came to 5 bases and at J to 2 bases, leaving 7 bases not matched to a gene. Germline CDR1 is MNHNS and CDR2 is SASEGT. The CDR3 nucleotides are TGTGCCAGCAGTAACGGACAGGTGGTCACAGATACGCAGTATTTT. Protein product: CASSNGQVVTDTQYF.

This clonotype was recorded at least ten times. The chain combines TRBV6-6 with TRBJ2-7; 7 positions match TRBD2. Trimming removed 6 bases from V and 2 bases from J; junction bases left unmatched: 4. Germline CDR1 and CDR2: MNHNY and SVGAGI (reference sequence). CDR3 size: 13 residues. CDR3 nucleotide sequence: TGTGCCAGCAGGGGGGGGGGGACCTACGAGCAGTACTTC. Its translation is CASRGGGTYEQYF.

This clonotype was observed many times. V usage is TRBV24-1 and J usage is TRBJ2-2; D unclear. V lost 0 bases, J lost 7 bases, and 2 bases lay in between. CDR1 and CDR2 from the germline V gene are KGHDR and SFDVKD. The CDR3 runs to 12 residues. The CDR3 DNA reads TGTGCCACCAGTGATTTGTTCGGGGAGCTGTTTTTT. Its protein is CATSDLFGELFF.

This clonotype showed up many times. DNA for the CDR3: TGTGCCAGCAGTGACCGTGACAGGTTATACTCCTATAATTCACCCCTCCACTTT. Its protein product is CASSDRDRLYSYNSPLHF. The chain uses TRBV6-4 and TRBJ1-6, with D perhaps matching TRBD1 (6 bases). Looked up from germline, CDR1 is MRHNA and CDR2 is SNTAGT. The CDR3 spans 18 residues. With 2 bases removed from V and 0 bases from J, the gap between germline ends came to 14 bases.

This clonotype was observed a few times. At one end the junction does not follow the germline gene, possibly because of a read error. CDR3 loop: CCATLRQALSTGELFF. In DNA, the CDR3 is TGCTGTGCTACCCTAAGACAGGCTCTTAGCACCGGGGAGCTGTTTTTT. The genes are TRBV20-1 and TRBJ2-2, with D maybe TRBD1 (6 bases). The CDR3 totals 16 residues. Germline CDR1 reads DFQATT; CDR2 reads SNEGSKA (reference sequence).